This T cell receptor beta chain comes out of a study of blood T cell repertoires in COVID-19. The CDR3 totals 13 residues. Germline V lookup: CDR1 KGHDR, CDR2 SFDVKD. Trimming removed 1 base at V and 9 bases at J, with 9 bases between. Sequencing used immunoSEQ multiplex PCR; TCRdb keeps in-frame clones, though not all of them. The sample contains 300,000 or so clones, 90% to 95% of which appear only once. Those enrolled in Seattle joined during active infection and were followed longitudinally afterward. The clonotype originates from a woman aged 30 to 39 with COVID-19, enrolled during active disease. The genes are TRBV24-1 and TRBJ1-5; D is undetermined. The sequencing input was peripheral blood. CDR3 DNA: TGTGCCACCAGTGATTTCAGTTCGGGGCCCCAGCATTTT. Its protein product is CATSDFSSGPQHF.